This entry concerns a single T cell receptor (beta chain). Its antigen is undetermined. These data are taken from a study of post-analysis software for immune sequencing data. About the research overall: The study covered relapsing-remitting, secondary progressive and progressive-relapsing courses of multiple sclerosis.

Every TCR beta cDNA library bore unique molecular identifiers. One entry per CDR3 protein results from TCRdb running MiXCR on the PCR reads. The data contain hundreds of thousands of distinct CDR3 sequences, 25% to 30% of them singletons. The V gene end was trimmed by 7 bases and the J gene end by 6 bases; junction bases not matched to a gene: 10. In germline, CDR1 is SGHRS, CDR2 YFSETQ. This CDR3 is 15 amino acids long. Whole-study results and caveats: Elevated frequency relative to controls characterized several TRBV segments in patients, TRBV5-6, TRBV5-1 and TRBV20-1 among them. Controls' normalized Chao1 diversity significantly exceeded that of multiple sclerosis patients. Strong same-batch co-clustering of samples appeared with F measure clustering.

Material for sequencing was blood. The source is a girl aged 10 to 17 with multiple sclerosis. This chain links TRBV5-1 with TRBJ2-2, with 9 bases lining up with TRBD1. The CDR3 sequence is CASRLGTGLPGELFF. The CDR3 DNA follows: TGCGCCAGCCGACTGGGGACAGGGCTTCCCGGGGAGCTGTTTTTT.